This T cell receptor beta chain comes out of a study of T cell responses to AZD1222 COVID-19 vaccine. Broader study findings: Reportedly, nearly half of unique spike TCRs recognized epitopes outside B.1.351/B.1.1.7 mutations. With two AZD1222 doses given, Spike-specific TCR breadth and depth both rose. Just six people given AZD1222 tested seropositive at baseline.

Sequenced by immunoSEQ multiplex PCR; TCRdb stores in-frame clones only, minus some. This sample has fewer than 75,000 clones; around nine tenths occur once, and the top ten carry 6.3%. The length of the CDR3 is 12 residues. CDR1 is SGHVS, CDR2 FQNEAQ, per germline. The V and J ends lost 4 bases and 5 bases respectively, with 8 bases between them. Of note for this clone: The antigen remains undetermined.

Sequencing used peripheral blood, obtained 28 days after the second dose of the MenACWY control vaccine. This TCR came from an adult who received the MenACWY meningococcal vaccine as a control. The rearrangement links TRBV7-8 to TRBJ2-5, with no clear D. CDR3 loop: CASSSARETQYF. The DNA for the CDR3 is TGTGCCAGCAGCTCCGCAAGGGAGACCCAGTACTTC.